This is a list of T cell receptor beta chains from one sample in a study of cytotoxic CD8 clonotypes in ibrutinib-treated CLL. Assay used: immunoSEQ multiplex PCR; TCRdb lists only in-frame clones, some missing. The sample lists about 72,000 clones, approximately 71% occurring once. The source material was PBMCs, sampled after 12 months of ibrutinib treatment. Receptors were obtained from a human donor with chronic lymphocytic leukemia. CDR3s leave out the opening cysteine and the closing phenylalanine or tryptophan.

TRBJ2-3	TRBV11-3	ASSLEGARTQY
TRBJ1-2	TRBV27	ASSPDGRYGYT
TRBJ1-6	TRBV19	ASSIGDRVIGSPLH
TRBJ1-4	TRBV10-1	ASSPLWEKLF
TRBJ2-3	TRBV5-1	ASSPGLAHADTQY
TRBJ2-1	TRBV30	AWSRGNSYNEQF
TRBJ1-5	TRBV30	AWSLGFNQPQH
TRBJ2-3	TRBV23-1	ASSQSSRVQADTQY
TRBJ2-1	TRBV18	ASSLKTYNEQF
TRBJ1-2	TRBV5-4	ASSGLVGGYYGYT
TRBJ1-1	TRBV6-1	ASSDTGDRGNAF
TRBJ2-2	TRBV6-1	ASSGQGVTGELF
TRBJ2-5	TRBV11-2	ASSSGGGVRTQETQY
TRBJ2-1	TRBV7-6	ASSLNRGWGNYNEQF
TRBJ2-3	TRBV11-2	ASSSLSSTDTQY
TRBJ1-5	TRBV5-4	ASSLDPDQPQH
TRBJ2-3	TRBV29-1	SVGLAGFSTDTQY
TRBJ2-3	TRBV6-6	ASSYMLWDTQY
TRBJ2-3	TRBV4-3	ASSLRTDDTQY
TRBJ1-1	TRBV5-1	ASSRRQGATNTEAF
TRBJ2-3	TRBV29-1	SVGTSVGTDTQY
TRBJ1-5	TRBV7-2	ASSLGGRGNNQPQH
TRBJ2-2	TRBV19	ASSILWDRGVSGELF
TRBJ2-7	TRBV10-1	ASSGVLGTAYEQY
TRBJ1-2	TRBV6-1	ASSLDRPTNYGYT
TRBJ2-2	TRBV2	ASTSERGTGELF
TRBJ2-7	TRBV5-6	ASSWGSEQY
TRBJ1-1	TRBV19	ASSSWDSNTEAF
TRBJ1-2	TRBV6-5	ASSLQGNGYT
TRBJ1-1	TRBV30	AWRTNTEAF
TRBJ1-5	TRBV7-6	ASGLQGNQPQH
TRBJ1-6	TRBV10-3	AISDSRPERNSPLH
TRBJ2-7	TRBV9	ASSARTGSYEQY
TRBJ1-4	TRBV2	ARGDRVREKLF
TRBJ1-2	TRBV2	ASSEQSGEFYGYT
TRBJ2-2	TRBV11-3	ASSNGPVGGTGELF
TRBJ1-6	TRBV9	ASSVGGGSSYNSPLH
TRBJ2-1	TRBV10-2	ASSEERGVLYNEQF
TRBJ2-7	TRBV30	AWSVMVEQY
TRBJ2-3	TRBV27	ASSLSSGARGATDTQY
TRBJ2-5	TRBV9	ASSVQGGETQY
TRBJ2-6	TRBV9	ASSPRASPGANVLT
TRBJ2-1	TRBV11-3	ASSLSLAGYNEQF
TRBJ2-3	TRBV4-1	ASSQEGLAADTQY
TRBJ1-6	TRBV11-2	ASSGGLYSPLH
TRBJ2-7	TRBV23-1	ASSGDGTEYEQY
TRBJ1-5	TRBV6-1	ASISGRYSNQPQH
TRBJ1-1	TRBV6-5	ASSRTSTSTEAF
TRBJ2-7	TRBV6-1	ASSEGHAYEQY
TRBJ2-7	TRBV2	ASSVYEQY
TRBJ1-6	TRBV10-3	AISEEGVNNSPLH
TRBJ2-2	TRBV7-2	ASSSTDTGELF
TRBJ1-2	TRBV9	ASSPGGDTYGYT
TRBJ1-1	TRBV4-3	ASSQDLARDTEAF
TRBJ2-7	TRBV7-2	ASSLVAGGLRDEQY